This TCR beta chain was found in a study of regulatory T cells in long-lasting Graves disease. Arm-PCR with iRepertoire HTBI primers amplified the CDR3 regions for these TCR beta libraries. In TCRdb, the multiplex PCR reads were re-called with MiXCR into one record per CDR3 protein. This sample has approximately 390,000 distinct CDR3 sequences; about a sixth occur once, and the top ten carry roughly a fifth. The CDR3 runs to 13 residues. Germline loops: CDR1 MNHNS, CDR2 SASEGT. V lost 8 bases to trimming and J lost 0 bases, with 8 bases between them. Documented time point: newly diagnosed GD, antithyroid drugs for less than 3 months. Scientists built the TCR library using RNA that was extracted from PBMCs. This clonotype came up a few times. Its target is unknown. Overall study findings and caveats: Newly diagnosed patients shared about 950 public clonotypes; persistent patients shared around 2,500. Persistent Graves' patients showed a TCR diversity that was lower than that of newly diagnosed ones.

These data were also reused for a study on T cells in Graves' hyperthyroidism and ophthalmopathy. This second report adds: With the HTBI primer set, the TCR CDR3 went through a first round of RT-PCR. Blood also contained most expanded thyroid clonotypes above 0.001.

The material sequenced was peripheral blood mononuclear cells (PBMCs), taken at new diagnosis, from a patient treated with antithyroid drugs. The rearrangement joins TRBV6-1 to TRBJ2-1; the D gene is possibly TRBD1 (5 bases). This TCR was sampled from a woman between 18 and 29 years old with Graves disease. The CDR3 nucleotides read TGTGCCAGCGCAGGGTCCTCCTACAATGAGCAGTTCTTC. Its translation is CASAGSSYNEQFF.